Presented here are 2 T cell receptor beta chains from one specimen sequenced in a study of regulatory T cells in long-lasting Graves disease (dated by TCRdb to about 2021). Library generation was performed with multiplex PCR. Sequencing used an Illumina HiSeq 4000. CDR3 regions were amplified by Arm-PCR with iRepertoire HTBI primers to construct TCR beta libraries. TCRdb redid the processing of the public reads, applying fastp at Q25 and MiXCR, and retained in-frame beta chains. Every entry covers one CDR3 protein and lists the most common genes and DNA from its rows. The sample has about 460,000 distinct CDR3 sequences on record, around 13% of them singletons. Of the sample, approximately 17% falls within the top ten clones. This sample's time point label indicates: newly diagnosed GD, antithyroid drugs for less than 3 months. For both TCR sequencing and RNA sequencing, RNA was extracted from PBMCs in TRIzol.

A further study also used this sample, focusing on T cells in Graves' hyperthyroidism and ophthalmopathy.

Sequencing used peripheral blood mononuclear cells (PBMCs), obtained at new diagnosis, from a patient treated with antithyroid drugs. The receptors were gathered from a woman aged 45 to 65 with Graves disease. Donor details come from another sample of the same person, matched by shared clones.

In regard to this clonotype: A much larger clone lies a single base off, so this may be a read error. The CDR3: CSVEVVGAQETQFF. DNA of the CDR3: TGCAGCGTTGAAGTCGTGGGGGCCCAAGAGACCCAGTTCTTC. The chain links TRBV29-1 to TRBJ2-1; D is perhaps TRBD1 (6 bases). CDR1 is SQVTM and CDR2 is ANQGSEA in the germline V gene. The V end was cut by 1 base, the J end by 13 bases, with 20 bases between. This CDR3 is built from 14 residues.

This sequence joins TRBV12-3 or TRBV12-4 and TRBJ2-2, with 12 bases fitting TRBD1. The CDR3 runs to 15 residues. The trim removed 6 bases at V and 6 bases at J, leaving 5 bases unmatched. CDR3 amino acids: CASRAGTGGSGELFF. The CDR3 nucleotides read TGTGCCAGCAGAGCCGGGACAGGGGGCTCCGGGGAGCTGTTTTTT.